This T cell receptor beta chain appears in the sequencing data of a study of cytomegalovirus exposure and HLA in healthy donors. PCR was performed using 60 Vbeta and 13 Jbeta primers. The protocol was immunoSEQ multiplex PCR, while the TCRdb copy is restricted to in-frame clones and leaves out a portion. This table holds more than 150,000 clones, approximately 84% found once. CDR3 size: 12 residues. Trimming removed 1 base at V and 8 bases at J, with 8 bases between. From germline, CDR1 is SGHNT and CDR2 YENEEA. The clonotype originates from a woman between 50 and 59 years old in good health and CMV-seropositive. The gene calls are TRBV11-3 and TRBJ1-2; D gene unclear. The sequenced sample was PBMCs. CDR3 DNA sequence: TGTGCCAGCAGCTTAGGAGTCGAGGGCTACACCTTC. The encoded protein is CASSLGVEGYTF.